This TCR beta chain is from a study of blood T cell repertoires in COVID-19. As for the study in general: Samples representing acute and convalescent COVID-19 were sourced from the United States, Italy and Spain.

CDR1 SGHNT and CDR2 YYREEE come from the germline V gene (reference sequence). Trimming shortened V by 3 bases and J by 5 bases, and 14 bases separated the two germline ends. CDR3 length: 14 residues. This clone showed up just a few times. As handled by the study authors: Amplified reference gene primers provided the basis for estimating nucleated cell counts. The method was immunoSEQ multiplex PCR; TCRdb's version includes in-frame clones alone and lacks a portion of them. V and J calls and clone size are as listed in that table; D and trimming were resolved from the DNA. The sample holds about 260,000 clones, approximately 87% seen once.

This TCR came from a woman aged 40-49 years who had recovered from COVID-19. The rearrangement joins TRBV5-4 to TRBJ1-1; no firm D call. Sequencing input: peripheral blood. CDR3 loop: CASSSGSVGTEAFF. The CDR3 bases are TGTGCCAGCAGCTCGGGATCCGTCGGGACTGAAGCTTTCTTT. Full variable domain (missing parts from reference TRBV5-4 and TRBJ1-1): ETGVTQSPTHLIKTRGQQVTLRCSSQSGHNTVSWYQQALGQGPQFIFQYYREEENGRGNFPPRFSGLQFPNYSSELNVNALELDDSALYLCASSSGSVGTEAFFGQGTRLTVV.